This entry lists 13 T cell receptor beta chains sequenced from one sample in a study of technical replicates of blood from several donors. Only in-frame clones appear in the TCRdb table, and some are missing; sequencing was by immunoSEQ multiplex PCR. The data contain about 88,000 clones, approximately 94% of them singletons. Specimen: T cells isolated from PBMCs. The origin of the receptors is a human donor in good health.

This chain connects TRBV19 to TRBJ2-1; tentative D call: TRBD2 (6 bases). The V end was cut by 3 bases, the J end by 10 bases, with 13 bases between. The CDR3 extends over 13 amino acids. Germline V gene data show CDR1 as LNHDA and CDR2 as SQIVND (reference sequence). Here the CDR3 reads CASSISPGDEQFF. DNA for the CDR3: TGTGCCAGTAGTATTTCGCCGGGAGACGAGCAGTTCTTC. The full variable domain, in which reference TRBV19 and TRBJ2-1 provide the parts outside the CDR3, is DGGITQSPKYLFRKEGQNVTLSCEQNLNHDAMYWYRQDPGQGLRLIYYSQIVNDFQKGDIAEGYSVSREKKESFPLTVTSAQKNPTAFYLCASSISPGDEQFFGPGTRLTVL.

This chain joins TRBV29-1 and TRBJ2-7; 8 nucleotides align to TRBD1. Germline V lookup: CDR1 SQVTM, CDR2 ANQGSEA. The CDR3 is made up of 14 amino acids. V shed 6 bases and J 5 bases; nucleotides not matched to a gene: 12. CDR3 region: CSVEVGTGVNEQYF. The DNA of the CDR3 is TGCAGCGTGGAGGTCGGGACAGGCGTCAACGAGCAGTACTTC.

The rearrangement uses TRBV18 and TRBJ2-1, with D hard to call. V dropped 3 bases and J dropped 7 bases, with 7 bases sitting between them. The CDR3 covers 12 residues. The V gene's germline CDR1 is KGHSH and CDR2 LQKENI. The DNA of the CDR3 is TGTGCCAGCTCACCGCGTGAAAATGAGCAGTTCTTC. Translating gives CASSPRENEQFF.

In DNA form, the CDR3 reads TGTGCCAGCATCGCTGGAGGGGCTAACTATGGCTACACCTTC. It specifies CASIAGGANYGYTF. The rearrangement links TRBV28 to TRBJ1-2; D might be TRBD1 (5 bases). CDR3 size: 14 residues. The V end lost 7 bases, the J end lost 0 bases, and 12 bases lay between the germline ends. Germline V gives CDR1 MDHEN, CDR2 SYDVKM.

This sequence joins TRBV19 and TRBJ2-1, with 8 bases that match TRBD2. V gave up 6 bases and J gave up 9 bases; unmatched junction bases: 13. The CDR3 spans 15 residues. The germline V gene has CDR1 LNHDA and CDR2 SQIVND (reference sequence). The DNA of the CDR3 is TGTGCCAGTAGCCACGGGGGGGACCCGGTGGGTGAGCAGTTCTTC. Protein sequence: CASSHGGDPVGEQFF. Together with reference TRBV19 and TRBJ2-1, the CDR3 gives the full variable domain: DGGITQSPKYLFRKEGQNVTLSCEQNLNHDAMYWYRQDPGQGLRLIYYSQIVNDFQKGDIAEGYSVSREKKESFPLTVTSAQKNPTAFYLCASSHGGDPVGEQFFGPGTRLTVL.

The CDR3 nucleotides are TGTGCCAGCAGGGGGACAGGTTCGCTAGAGACCCAGTACTTC. Translation: CASRGTGSLETQYF. The chain has TRBV6-1 and TRBJ2-5, with 8 bases identical to TRBD1. Germline V lookup: CDR1 MNHNS, CDR2 SASEGT. V dropped 6 bases and J dropped 4; count of bases not matched to a gene: 7. This CDR3 is 14 amino acids long.

The chain's CDR3 is CASSRRTRKGDEQFF. For the CDR3, the DNA is TGTGCCAGCAGCCGCAGGACTAGGAAGGGCGATGAGCAGTTCTTC. This chain links TRBV21-1 with TRBJ2-1; the table's D gene call, TRBD2, was not cross checked with the DNA. TRBV21-1 constitutes a pseudogene. The CDR3 totals 15 residues.

The chain joins TRBV7-9 to TRBJ2-7; 8 nucleotides agree with TRBD1. Germline CDR1 reads SEHNR; CDR2 reads FQNEAQ (reference sequence). The CDR3 loop spans 15 amino acids. The V segment lost 6 bases and the J segment 2 bases; nucleotides outside the gene matches: 9. CDR3 protein: CASRPGGGDAYEQYF. The CDR3 DNA follows: TGTGCCAGCAGGCCAGGGGGCGGGGACGCCTACGAGCAGTACTTC.

V usage is TRBV5-4 and J usage is TRBJ2-4; 8 positions match TRBD1. Germline V lookup: CDR1 SGHNT, CDR2 YYREEE (reference sequence). This CDR3 comprises 13 residues. Trimming at V came to 2 bases and at J to 5 bases, leaving 0 bases not matched to a gene. CDR3 in DNA: TGTGCCAGCAGCTTACAGGGGGAAAACATTCAGTACTTC. This codes for CASSLQGENIQYF.

This clone was seen only once. This CDR3 is CASSVSGRSNYEQYF. The CDR3 bases are TGTGCCAGCAGCGTAAGCGGGAGGAGTAACTACGAGCAGTACTTC. V is TRBV9 and J is TRBJ2-7, with 9 bases identical to TRBD2. Germline values: CDR1 SGDLS, CDR2 YYNGEE. The CDR3 is made up of 15 amino acids. V dropped 1 base and J dropped 3; count of bases not matched to a gene: 5.

This chain uses TRBV19 with TRBJ1-5, with unresolved D. V lost 1 base to trimming and J lost 5 bases, with 6 bases between them. The V gene's germline CDR1 is LNHDA and CDR2 SQIVND (reference sequence). The CDR3 contains 13 residues. This CDR3 is CASSIGPYQPQHF. In nucleotides, the CDR3 is TGTGCCAGTAGTATAGGTCCCTATCAGCCCCAGCATTTT.

The chain is built from TRBV5-1 and TRBJ1-5; 8 nucleotides align to TRBD1. CDR3 length: 15 amino acids. CDR1 SGHRS and CDR2 YFSETQ come from the germline V gene. V shed 2 bases, J shed 6 bases, and the junction held 7 bases outside the gene matches. The CDR3 DNA follows: TGCGCCAGCAGCTTAGCAGGGGGCTTCTCTCAGCCCCAGCATTTT. It encodes CASSLAGGFSQPQHF.

The CDR3 here is CASTPDSGEWEPQHF. The CDR3 nucleotides read TGTGCCAGCACTCCGGACTCAGGCGAGTGGGAGCCCCAGCATTTT. J is TRBJ1-5 and V is TRBV2, with D uncertain. Trimming pared 7 bases from V and 8 bases from J, leaving 21 bases between. CDR3 length equals 15 residues. Germline CDR1 reads SNHLY; CDR2 reads FYNNEI.